The clone carrying this T cell receptor (beta chain) was seen repeatedly, ten times or more. The sample originates from a study of blood T cells in healthy people across ages. Then a second PCR, running roughly 7 to 11 cycles, was carried out with a sample-barcoded 5' primer and a J-beta primer mix. TCRdb ran MiXCR on the 5' RACE reads and lists one entry per CDR3 protein. The sample has over 600,000 distinct CDR3 sequences; 21% are singletons. Trimming took 7 bases from V and 4 from J, leaving 10 bases between them. Germline CDR1 and CDR2: MNHNY and SVGAGI (reference sequence). The CDR3 extends over 12 amino acids.

Sequencing was done on a sample of blood. The rearrangement links TRBV6-6 to TRBJ2-5; D is uncertain. This receptor was obtained from a man in his 70s in good health. The CDR3 region is CASNNERETQYF. CDR3 coding DNA: TGTGCCAGCAATAACGAAAGAGAGACCCAGTACTTC.